The present T cell receptor (beta chain) was sequenced within a study of T cells in Graves' hyperthyroidism and ophthalmopathy. Thyroid ultrasound and orbital computed tomography, with clinical symptoms and serum thyroxine and TRAb, informed diagnoses. RNA transcripts yielded amplified TCR beta CDR3 regions. HTBI primers were used for first-round RT-PCR of the TCR CDR3. TCRdb reanalysed the multiplex PCR reads using MiXCR and keeps one entry per CDR3 protein. The data hold more than 500,000 distinct CDR3 sequences, with 35% to 50% observed a single time. Deletions cut 0 bases from V and 11 bases from J, with 12 bases between. CDR1 is SGDLS, CDR2 YYNGEE, per germline. This CDR3 contains 13 residues. General observations from the study: Ophthalmopathy and stable hyperthyroidism were separated by a 13 V-J model. Most thyroid clonotypes with frequency above 0.001 were detected in blood.

Regarding this clonotype: What it recognizes is unknown.

Sequencing was done on a sample of peripheral blood or thyroid tissue (not recorded which). This TCR was recovered from an adult woman with Graves' disease, either hyperthyroidism or ophthalmopathy (not recorded which). The genes are TRBV9 and TRBJ1-5; D not resolved. The CDR3 loop is CASSVDWQETQHF. In DNA form, the CDR3 reads TGTGCCAGCAGCGTAGACTGGCAAGAGACCCAGCATTTT.